These T cell receptor beta chains were read from a single sample in a study of cytomegalovirus exposure and HLA in healthy donors. TCRdb keeps only in-frame clones here, not all; method: immunoSEQ multiplex PCR. The sample lists 150,000 or so clones, about 74% seen once, with roughly 4.2% in the top ten. The sample taken for sequencing was PBMCs. The receptor set was obtained from a woman in her thirties or forties in good health and CMV-seronegative. The CDR3 runs from the conserved cysteine through the conserved F or W. The order of the fields is CDR3 DNA, CDR3 protein, D gene, J gene, V gene, clone size. The D gene is left open where the match is weak. The size field is filled for only some rows; it gives once, few, many or a size class.

DNA: TGCGCCAGCAGCTTGGACTCGAGCACAGATACGCAGTATTTT
CDR3: CASSLDSSTDTQYF
D: .
J: TRBJ2-3
V: TRBV5-1
size: few

DNA: TGTGCCATCAGTGACAGGGGGCCTTCCAGTCAGCCCCAGCATTTT
CDR3: CAISDRGPSSQPQHF
D: TRBD1
J: TRBJ1-5
V: TRBV10-3
size: .

DNA: TGCAGCGTTCAAACTCCCGCCGTCGGGGAGCAGTTCTTC
CDR3: CSVQTPAVGEQFF
D: .
J: TRBJ2-1
V: TRBV29-1
size: .

DNA: TGTGCCAGCAGTATCCAGGGGGCGCCTGAAGCTTTCTTT
CDR3: CASSIQGAPEAFF
D: TRBD1
J: TRBJ1-1
V: TRBV6-1
size: .

DNA: TGTGCCAGCAGCTTAGCCCTAGCGGGGTCCAATGAGCAGTTCTTC
CDR3: CASSLALAGSNEQFF
D: TRBD2
J: TRBJ2-1
V: TRBV7-9
size: .

DNA: TGTGCCAGTAGTACATCACAGGGGTGGAGCAATCAGCCCCAGCATTTT
CDR3: CASSTSQGWSNQPQHF
D: TRBD1
J: TRBJ1-5
V: TRBV19
size: .

DNA: TGTGCCAGTAGCCCGAGGGGGGGAAGTAAAAACACCATATATTTT
CDR3: CASSPRGGSKNTIYF
D: .
J: TRBJ1-3
V: TRBV19
size: .

DNA: TGTGCCATCAGTGAGTCGGTGGGACAGTACTACGAGCAGTACTTC
CDR3: CAISESVGQYYEQYF
D: TRBD1
J: TRBJ2-7
V: TRBV10-3
size: .

DNA: TGTGCCAGCAGTGGCGACAGGCGCTCCTACGAGCAGTACTTC
CDR3: CASSGDRRSYEQYF
D: .
J: TRBJ2-7
V: TRBV25-1
size: .

DNA: TGTGCCAGCAGCCAAGACGGGGTTACGCAGTATTTT
CDR3: CASSQDGVTQYF
D: .
J: TRBJ2-3
V: TRBV4-2
size: .

DNA: TGTGCCAGCAGACGTTTGGGACAGGGTCCCCCAGCTAATGAAAAACTGTTTTTT
CDR3: CASRRLGQGPPANEKLFF
D: TRBD1
J: TRBJ1-4
V: TRBV14
size: .

DNA: TGCGCCAGCAGCCGGGACAGGACCCTCGAGCAGTACTTC
CDR3: CASSRDRTLEQYF
D: TRBD1
J: TRBJ2-7
V: TRBV5-1
size: few

DNA: TGTGCCAGCAGTTACACTCTCTCTGGAAACACCATATATTTT
CDR3: CASSYTLSGNTIYF
D: .
J: TRBJ1-3
V: TRBV6-5
size: .

DNA: TGCGCCAGCAGCCGATGGACTAGGGAGGATACGCAGTATTTT
CDR3: CASSRWTREDTQYF
D: TRBD2
J: TRBJ2-3
V: TRBV5-1
size: .

DNA: TGTGCCATCAGTGTTGGTAGCGGAGCCACCGCCTCCTACAATGAGCAGTTCTTC
CDR3: CAISVGSGATASYNEQFF
D: .
J: TRBJ2-1
V: TRBV10-3
size: few

DNA: TGTGCCAGCAGTCCCGACAGGGGGAGTTGGAATGAGCAGTTCTTC
CDR3: CASSPDRGSWNEQFF
D: TRBD1
J: TRBJ2-1
V: TRBV27
size: few

DNA: TGTGCCAGCAATAGGGACTCCCAAGAGACCCAGTACTTC
CDR3: CASNRDSQETQYF
D: .
J: TRBJ2-5
V: TRBV28
size: .

DNA: TGTGCCAGCAGCTTGGGTGGAGGGTCTACCGACTATGGCTACACCTTC
CDR3: CASSLGGGSTDYGYTF
D: .
J: TRBJ1-2
V: TRBV5-4
size: .

DNA: TGTGCCAGCAGGCGACTAGCGGGGGACACCTACGAGCAGTACTTC
CDR3: CASRRLAGDTYEQYF
D: TRBD2
J: TRBJ2-7
V: TRBV2
size: .

DNA: TGTGCCAGCAGTCCACGGGACACTAGAGATACGCAGTATTTT
CDR3: CASSPRDTRDTQYF
D: .
J: TRBJ2-3
V: TRBV28
size: .

DNA: TGTGCCAGCAGTGACGAGTTAAACTATGGCTACACCTTC
CDR3: CASSDELNYGYTF
D: .
J: TRBJ1-2
V: TRBV6-1
size: .

DNA: TGTGCCAGCAGCCTCCGGGGGGCGGGAGGCACAGATACGCAGTATTTT
CDR3: CASSLRGAGGTDTQYF
D: .
J: TRBJ2-3
V: TRBV5-4
size: .

DNA: TGTGCCAGCAGCTTGACGGGGTCTTCCTACGAGCAGTACTTC
CDR3: CASSLTGSSYEQYF
D: .
J: TRBJ2-7
V: TRBV5-6
size: .

DNA: TGTGCCAGCAGGATCCCCGGGAGCTCCTACGAGCAGTACTTC
CDR3: CASRIPGSSYEQYF
D: .
J: TRBJ2-7
V: TRBV5-5
size: once

DNA: TGCAGCGTGACAGGGGGCTTCGCGGGACTGATCTACGAGCAGTACTTC
CDR3: CSVTGGFAGLIYEQYF
D: TRBD1
J: TRBJ2-7
V: TRBV29-1
size: .

DNA: TGTGCCAGCAGCCCCAAGGACAGGGGAGACCAGCCCCAGCATTTT
CDR3: CASSPKDRGDQPQHF
D: TRBD1
J: TRBJ1-5
V: TRBV7-9
size: .

DNA: TGTGCCAGCAGAGAAGGACAGGAAAGGAGCTACACCTTC
CDR3: CASREGQERSYTF
D: TRBD1
J: TRBJ1-2
V: TRBV2
size: .

DNA: TGTGCCAGCAGGAGTAGCGGAGGCTACGAGCAGTACTTC
CDR3: CASRSSGGYEQYF
D: .
J: TRBJ2-7
V: TRBV5-6
size: .

DNA: TGTGCCAGCAGCTCCCCCGGGAGCGATGAAAAACTGTTTTTT
CDR3: CASSSPGSDEKLFF
D: .
J: TRBJ1-4
V: TRBV5-8
size: .

DNA: TGCGCCAGCAGCGGACTTGGAAATCAGCCCCAGCATTTT
CDR3: CASSGLGNQPQHF
D: .
J: TRBJ1-5
V: TRBV10-2
size: .

DNA: TGTGCCAGCAGCCAAGCGGGGGAGGCGGCCGGGGAGCTGTTTTTT
CDR3: CASSQAGEAAGELFF
D: .
J: TRBJ2-2
V: TRBV4-2
size: .

DNA: TGTGCCATCAGTGCCGGACAGACTAACTATGGCTACACCTTC
CDR3: CAISAGQTNYGYTF
D: .
J: TRBJ1-2
V: TRBV10-3
size: .

DNA: TGTGCCAGCAGTATAGCGGGGCGGGGGTACGAGCAGTACTTC
CDR3: CASSIAGRGYEQYF
D: TRBD2
J: TRBJ2-7
V: TRBV27
size: .

DNA: TGTGCCAGCAGCTTAACCGGCCGGGGCTCTGGAAACACCATATATTTT
CDR3: CASSLTGRGSGNTIYF
D: .
J: TRBJ1-3
V: TRBV7-2
size: .

DNA: TGCGCCAGCAGCTTGGGGACAGAACAAGAGACCCAGTACTTC
CDR3: CASSLGTEQETQYF
D: .
J: TRBJ2-5
V: TRBV5-1
size: .

DNA: TGTGCCAGCAGTTCCCCTAACACCGGGGAGCTGTTTTTT
CDR3: CASSSPNTGELFF
D: .
J: TRBJ2-2
V: TRBV28
size: .

DNA: TGTGCCAGCAGCTTAGCCGCAAGCTTCTCTGGAAACACCATATATTTT
CDR3: CASSLAASFSGNTIYF
D: .
J: TRBJ1-3
V: TRBV7-9
size: once

DNA: TGTGCCAGCAGCCCTCGGGGGGATACGCAGTATTTT
CDR3: CASSPRGDTQYF
D: .
J: TRBJ2-3
V: TRBV11-3
size: .

DNA: TGTGCCAGCAGCTTAGATCCCGGGACAGCTAACTATGGCTACACCTTC
CDR3: CASSLDPGTANYGYTF
D: TRBD1
J: TRBJ1-2
V: TRBV11-2
size: .

DNA: TGTGCCAGCAGCTTCGGACAGCAAGGTGCCTATAATTCACCCCTCCACTTT
CDR3: CASSFGQQGAYNSPLHF
D: .
J: TRBJ1-6
V: TRBV4-2
size: .

DNA: TGTGCCAGCAGTTTAAAGGGGCCCGGGTACGAGCAGTACTTC
CDR3: CASSLKGPGYEQYF
D: .
J: TRBJ2-7
V: TRBV27
size: .

DNA: TGTGCCAGTGAGAGCTCCTACAATGAGCAGTTCTTC
CDR3: CASESSYNEQFF
D: .
J: TRBJ2-1
V: TRBV19
size: .

DNA: TGTGCCAGCAGTTACTCAACAGGGAGCGAGCAGTACTTC
CDR3: CASSYSTGSEQYF
D: .
J: TRBJ2-7
V: TRBV6-5
size: .

DNA: TGTGCCAGCAGCTTACAGGGGTTCAATCAGCCCCAGCATTTT
CDR3: CASSLQGFNQPQHF
D: .
J: TRBJ1-5
V: TRBV7-9
size: .

DNA: TGTGCCAGCAGTTCGGGGTCTTACACTGAAGCTTTCTTT
CDR3: CASSSGSYTEAFF
D: .
J: TRBJ1-1
V: TRBV6-6
size: few